This TCR beta chain was recorded in a study of control samples from healthy donors and cancer patients (dated by TCRdb to about 2020). Libraries were built with the immunoSEQ multiplex PCR assay. TCRdb's version of the immuneACCESS table is confined to in-frame rearrangements and falls short of the full clone set. An unresolved V gene accounts for under half of the shortfall where checked; the remainder is of unknown origin. Within this sample are approximately 170,000 clones, with just over 85% of them counted one time only. The ten largest clones represent nearly 5% of the sample. The junction shows trimming of 0 bases on V and 7 bases on J, plus 16 bases between the germline ends. The CDR3 holds 15 amino acids from the cysteine to the phenylalanine. Only CDR3 DNA remains: 45 bases, in frame from the first base. CDR1 SGDLS and CDR2 YYNGEE are derived from the germline V gene. Remarks on this clone: This clone's antigen is unknown. Base quality data are lacking; no much larger clone is found one base away.

The receptor comes from a woman aged 30 to 39 in good health. The V gene is TRBV9 and the J gene is TRBJ1-2; a tentative D call is TRBD1 (5 bases match). The specimen sequenced was blood. The nucleotide sequence is TGTGCCAGCAGCGTAGGCAGGGTATTAGACGGTGGCTACACCTTC. It encodes CASSVGRVLDGGYTF.